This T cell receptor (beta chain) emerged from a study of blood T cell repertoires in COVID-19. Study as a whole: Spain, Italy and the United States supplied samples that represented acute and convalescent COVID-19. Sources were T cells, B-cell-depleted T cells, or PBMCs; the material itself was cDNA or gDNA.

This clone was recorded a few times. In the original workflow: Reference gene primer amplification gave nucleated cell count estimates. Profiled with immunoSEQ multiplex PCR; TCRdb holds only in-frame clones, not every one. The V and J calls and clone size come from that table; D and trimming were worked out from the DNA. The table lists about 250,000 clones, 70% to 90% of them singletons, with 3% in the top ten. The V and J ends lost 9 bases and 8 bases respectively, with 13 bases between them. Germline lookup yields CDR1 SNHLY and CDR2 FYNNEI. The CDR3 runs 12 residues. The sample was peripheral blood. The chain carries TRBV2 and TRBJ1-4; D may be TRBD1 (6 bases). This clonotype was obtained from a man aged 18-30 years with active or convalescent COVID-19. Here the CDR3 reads CASGQGTEKLFF. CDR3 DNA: TGTGCCAGTGGGCAGGGGACGGAAAAACTGTTTTTT.